This TCR beta chain was found in a study of blood T cell repertoires in COVID-19. Study as a whole: Researchers got acute and convalescent COVID-19 samples from the United States, Italy and Spain. PBMCs, B-cell-depleted T cells, or T cells were the source of the cDNA or gDNA that made up the material.

CDR3 length equals 18 residues. Germline V CDR1 and CDR2: LNHDA, SQIVND (reference sequence). After removal of 6 bases from V and 2 bases from J, the junction contained 15 bases not matched to a gene. In the original workflow: Amplification with reference gene primers provided the estimates of nucleated cell counts. The table came from immunoSEQ multiplex PCR; TCRdb's copy has only in-frame clones and leaves some out. The V and J calls and clone size are taken from that table; D and trimming were inferred from the DNA. The repertoire holds fewer than 150,000 clones, approximately 80% seen once, with roughly 8.3% in the top ten.

The sample consisted of peripheral blood. The receptor was isolated from a woman aged 80 or older in a cohort sampled during active or convalescent COVID-19. The chain couples TRBV19 to TRBJ2-7; 11 bases line up with TRBD1. This CDR3 reads CASRSSGTGGYPPYEQYF. The CDR3 region has the DNA TGTGCCAGTAGGAGCTCCGGGACAGGGGGTTATCCACCCTACGAGCAGTACTTC.